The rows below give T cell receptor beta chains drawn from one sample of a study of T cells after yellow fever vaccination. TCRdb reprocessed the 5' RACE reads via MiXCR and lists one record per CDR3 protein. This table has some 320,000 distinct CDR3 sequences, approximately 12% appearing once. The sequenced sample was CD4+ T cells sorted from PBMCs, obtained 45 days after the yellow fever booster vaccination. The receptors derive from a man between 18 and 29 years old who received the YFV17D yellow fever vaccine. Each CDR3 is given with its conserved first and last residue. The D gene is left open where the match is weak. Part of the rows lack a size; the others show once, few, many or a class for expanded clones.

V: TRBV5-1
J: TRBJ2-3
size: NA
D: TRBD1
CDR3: CASSLPGQGTDTQYF
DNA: TGCGCCAGCAGCTTACCGGGACAGGGCACAGATACGCAGTATTTT

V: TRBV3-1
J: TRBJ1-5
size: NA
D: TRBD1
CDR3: CASSQGGTAQHF
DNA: TGTGCCAGCAGCCAGGGGGGGACAGCCCAGCATTTT

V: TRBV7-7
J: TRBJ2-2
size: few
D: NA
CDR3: CASSHQSGELFF
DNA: TGTGCTAGCAGCCATCAATCCGGGGAGCTGTTTTTT

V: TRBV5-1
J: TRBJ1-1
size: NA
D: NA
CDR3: CASSWGPQGTEAFF
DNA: TGCGCCAGCAGCTGGGGACCCCAGGGGACTGAAGCTTTCTTT

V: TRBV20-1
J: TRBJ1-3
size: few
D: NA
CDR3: CSARDQRGRRNTIYF
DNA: TGCAGTGCTAGAGATCAGCGGGGGCGGAGAAACACCATATATTTT

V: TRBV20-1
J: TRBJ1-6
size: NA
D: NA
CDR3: CSATHGGTLHF
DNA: TGCAGTGCCACCCACGGGGGGACCCTCCACTTT

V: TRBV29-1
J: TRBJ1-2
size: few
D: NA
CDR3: CSVEDLTRGGYTF
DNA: TGCAGCGTTGAAGATCTGACCAGGGGCGGCTACACCTTC

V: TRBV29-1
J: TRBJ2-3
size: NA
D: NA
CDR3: CSVGLKMADTQYF
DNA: TGCAGCGTTGGTTTGAAAATGGCAGATACGCAGTATTTT

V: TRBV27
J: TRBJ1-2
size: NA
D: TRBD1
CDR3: CASSPGQSNYGYTF
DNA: TGTGCCAGCAGCCCGGGACAGTCTAACTATGGCTACACCTTC

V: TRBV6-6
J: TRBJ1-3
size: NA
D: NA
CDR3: CASSIHDRANTIYF
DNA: TGTGCCAGCAGCATACATGACCGCGCAAACACCATATATTTT

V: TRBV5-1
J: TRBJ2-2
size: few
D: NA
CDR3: CASRFTPEGTGELFF
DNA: TGCGCCAGCAGGTTCACTCCAGAAGGGACCGGGGAGCTGTTTTTT

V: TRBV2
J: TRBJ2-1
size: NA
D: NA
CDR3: CASSPPGDDEQFF
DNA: TGTGCCAGCAGTCCACCGGGTGATGATGAGCAGTTCTTC

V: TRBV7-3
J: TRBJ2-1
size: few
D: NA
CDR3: CASSLSTGGNEQFF
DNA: TGTGCCAGCAGCTTAAGTACCGGAGGGAATGAGCAGTTCTTC

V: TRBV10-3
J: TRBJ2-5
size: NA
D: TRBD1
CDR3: CAISGYRGQETQYF
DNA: TGTGCCATCAGTGGCTACAGGGGTCAAGAGACCCAGTACTTC

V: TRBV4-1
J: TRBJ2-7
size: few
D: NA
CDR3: CASSPQEGYEQYF
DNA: TGCGCCAGCAGCCCCCAGGAGGGGTACGAGCAGTACTTC